Below are 20 T cell receptor beta chains sequenced from a single sample in a study of post-analysis software for immune sequencing data. Study outcomes and limitations: Among several TRBV segments more frequent in patients than controls were TRBV5-6, TRBV5-1 and TRBV20-1.

No cognate antigen is known for these TCRs. Researchers reported that TCR beta cDNA libraries carried unique molecular identifiers. MiXCR, run by TCRdb on the PCR reads, gives a single entry per CDR3 protein. The sample consists of hundreds of thousands of distinct CDR3 sequences, approximately 50% of them appearing once. Source material: blood. These receptors all stem from a girl aged 10 to 17 with multiple sclerosis.

This chain uses TRBV10-3 with TRBJ2-5; TRBD1 might be the D (5 bases). The CDR3 runs 11 residues. The V end was cut by 3 bases, the J end by 12 bases, with 11 bases between. The germline V gene has CDR1 ENHRY and CDR2 SYGVKD. The CDR3 loop is CAISDGREKYF. DNA of the CDR3: TGTGCCATCAGTGATGGCAGGGAAAAGTACTTC.

The chain couples TRBV2 to TRBJ2-1, with 9 nucleotides matching TRBD2. Germline values: CDR1 SNHLY, CDR2 FYNNEI. J was trimmed by 10 bases and V by 4 bases; bases with no gene match: 11. The CDR3 is made up of 15 amino acids. The CDR3 sequence: CASSGVVSGRAEQFF. The CDR3 DNA sequence: TGTGCCAGCAGTGGTGTGGTTAGCGGGAGAGCCGAGCAGTTCTTC. Looking up the rest from reference TRBV2 and TRBJ2-1 gives the full variable domain: EPEVTQTPSHQVTQMGQEVILRCVPISNHLYFYWYRQILGQKVEFLVSFYNNEISEKSEIFDDQFSVERPDGSNFTLKIRSTKLEDSAMYFCASSGVVSGRAEQFFGPGTRLTVL.

The rearrangement joins TRBV5-1 to TRBJ1-5; 7 bases map to TRBD1. Losses at the gene ends were 2 bases for V and 4 bases for J; bases not matched to a gene: 6. CDR3 length: 15 amino acids. Germline V gene lookup returns CDR1 SGHRS and CDR2 YFSETQ. CDR3 nucleotide sequence: TGCGCCAGCAGCTTTTCGGGACAGACTAATCAGCCCCAGCATTTT. Translated: CASSFSGQTNQPQHF.

V is TRBV27 and J is TRBJ2-3, with unresolved D. CDR3 length equals 15 residues. Trimming left V 6 bases short and J 1 base short, with 14 bases between. Looked up from germline, CDR1 is MNHEY and CDR2 is SMNVEV (reference sequence). In nucleotides, the CDR3 is TGTGCCAGCAGCAATGACGACGAGGGCACAGATACGCAGTATTTT. Translation gives CASSNDDEGTDTQYF.

The chain couples TRBV19 to TRBJ2-7; 8 bases fit TRBD1. Germline CDR1 is LNHDA and CDR2 is SQIVND (reference sequence). The trim removed 4 bases at V and 0 bases at J, leaving 11 bases unmatched. The CDR3 totals 17 residues. The CDR3 protein is CASSRAGGSLRSYEQYF. The CDR3 DNA reads as TGTGCCAGTAGTAGGGCAGGGGGCTCCCTCCGCTCCTACGAGCAGTACTTC.

Only a few counts were recorded for this clonotype. This sequence joins TRBV20-1 and TRBJ2-3; the match to TRBD2 covers 8 bases. Trimming cost V 5 bases and J 4 bases; bases outside gene matches: 11. Germline V CDR1 and CDR2: DFQATT, SNEGSKA (reference sequence). The CDR3 consists of 15 residues. The CDR3 DNA sequence: TGCAGTGCTGGGGAGTTAGCGGGAACCCCAGATACGCAGTATTTT. It is translated as CSAGELAGTPDTQYF.

This sequence joins TRBV9 and TRBJ2-1, with D unclear. CDR1 and CDR2 (germline): SGDLS, YYNGEE. The V gene lost 1 base and the J gene lost 2 bases, with 10 bases spanning the gap. This CDR3 region has 15 residues. Here the CDR3 DNA reads TGTGCCAGCAGCGTAAGGCTAGGCGCCTACAATGAGCAGTTCTTC. It yields the protein CASSVRLGAYNEQFF.

Regarding this clonotype: This sequence may be a read error, since a much larger clone differs from it by one base. V gene TRBV6-6 combines with J gene TRBJ2-3; TRBD2 matches 7 bases. The CDR3 contains 15 residues. Germline CDR1 MNHNY, CDR2 SVGAGI (reference sequence). The CDR3 is CASSYSGEGTDAQYF. The CDR3 bases are TGTGCCAGCAGTTATAGTGGGGAGGGAACAGATGCGCAGTATTTT.

This chain links TRBV29-1 with TRBJ2-3, with D possibly being TRBD1 or TRBD2 (5 bases each). Trimming shortened V by 3 bases and J by 0 bases, and 13 bases separated the two germline ends. This CDR3 region has 15 residues. CDR1 and CDR2 from the germline V gene are SQVTM and ANQGSEA. CDR3 nucleotides: TGCAGCGTTGAGACGGGGCGGGCCAGCACAGATACGCAGTATTTT. This gives the protein CSVETGRASTDTQYF.

This clonotype was observed many times. This sequence joins TRBV3-1 and TRBJ2-1; 12 positions match TRBD2. The CDR3 spans 18 residues. V gave up 3 bases and J gave up 0 bases; unmatched junction bases: 6. Germline CDR1 is LGHDT and CDR2 is YNNKEL (reference sequence). CDR3 sequence (DNA): TGTGCCAGCAGCCAGGAGACTAGCGGGGGAAGCTCCTACAATGAGCAGTTCTTC. Protein sequence: CASSQETSGGSSYNEQFF.

The chain is built from TRBV24-1 and TRBJ2-1; 13 bases line up with TRBD2. This CDR3 comprises 17 residues. Unmatched junction bases numbered 4, after V lost 2 bases and J lost 4 bases. Germline CDR1 reads KGHDR; CDR2 reads SFDVKD. The CDR3 spells CATSDSKGLAGYNEQFF. The CDR3 DNA follows: TGTGCCACCAGTGATTCAAAGGGACTAGCGGGGTACAATGAGCAGTTCTTC.

The chain couples TRBV18 to TRBJ2-7, with D unresolved. The J call could be wrong; TRBJ2-5 is a better fit for the DNA end. Germline V CDR1 and CDR2: KGHSH, LQKENI. The CDR3 covers 13 residues. The CDR3 region has the DNA TGTGCCAGCTCACCACCCGTTGGGGAGACCCAGTACTTC. This codes for CASSPPVGETQYF.

A single count supports this clonotype. The junction and the germline gene differ at one end; a read error may be behind it. V is TRBV29-1 and J is TRBJ2-1; D call uncertain. Germline CDR1 SQVTM, CDR2 ANQGSEA. This CDR3 spans 10 amino acids. CDR3 DNA sequence: TGCAGCGTCGGATGGAATGGGCAGTTCTTC. It is translated as CSVGWNGQFF.

Concerning this clonotype itself: Compared with germline, one end of the junction differs, possibly owing to a read error. The CDR3 region is CAGSKPGGAETQYF. The CDR3 region has the DNA TGTGCCGGCAGTAAACCAGGGGGCGCGGAGACCCAGTACTTC. The chain combines TRBV27 with TRBJ2-7, with 8 bases fitting TRBD1. The J call may not be correct, given that the DNA end is closer to TRBJ2-5. CDR3 length equals 14 residues. Germline V gene sequence: CDR1 MNHEY, CDR2 SMNVEV (reference sequence).

The chain couples TRBV29-1 to TRBJ1-2; 9 bases map to TRBD1. Germline assignment: CDR1 SQVTM and CDR2 ANQGSEA. The CDR3 is 14 amino acids. The DNA for the CDR3 is TGCAGTGTTCATATGGGACAGGGCTCGCATGGCTACACCTTC. It is translated as CSVHMGQGSHGYTF.

The rearrangement links TRBV27 to TRBJ1-1, with D possibly being TRBD1 (5 bases). The V gene's germline CDR1 is MNHEY and CDR2 SMNVEV (reference sequence). The germline V and J ends were trimmed by 10 bases and 5 bases, with 14 bases remaining between them. The CDR3 sequence is 12 residues long. CDR3 protein: CATKDWGTEAFF. CDR3 in DNA: TGTGCCACCAAGGACTGGGGGACTGAAGCTTTCTTT.

This clonotype was counted between two and nine times. The V call is TRBV5-5, the J call TRBJ2-1; the match to TRBD2 covers 8 bases. The CDR3 covers 16 residues. Germline values: CDR1 SGHKS, CDR2 YYEKEE (reference sequence). V lost 4 bases, J lost 0 bases, and 6 bases stayed unmatched. This chain's CDR3 is CASSRTSSASYNEQFF. CDR3 coding DNA: TGTGCCAGCAGCCGGACTAGCTCAGCCTCCTACAATGAGCAGTTCTTC.

The genes are TRBV7-2 and TRBJ2-3, with TRBD2 matching 8 bases. This CDR3 is 17 amino acids long. Looked up from germline, CDR1 is SGHTA and CDR2 is FQGNSA. V was clipped by 5 bases and J by 4 bases; unmatched bases: 14. For the CDR3, the DNA is TGTGCCAGCAGCCTAAAATTTCGGGGGGGCGGCGCAGATACGCAGTATTTT. Translating gives CASSLKFRGGGADTQYF.

This clonotype was observed a single time. This rearrangement joins TRBV3-1 to TRBJ2-1; tentative D call: TRBD1 (6 bases). Germline V gene data show CDR1 as LGHDT and CDR2 as YNNKEL (reference sequence). The CDR3 length is 15 residues. Deletions cut 1 base from V and 9 bases from J, with 16 bases between. The CDR3 nucleotides are TGTGCCAGCAGCCAAGGGTCAGGGGCGAGCGGTGAGCAGTTCTTC. Its translation: CASSQGSGASGEQFF.

This clonotype was detected a few times. The chain couples TRBV4-1 to TRBJ2-3; D gene ambiguous. The CDR3 is 15 residues long. CDR1 is MGHRA and CDR2 is YSYEKL in the germline V gene. V shed 1 base and J shed 4 bases, with 12 bases lying between them. In DNA, the CDR3 is TGCGCCAGCAGCCAAGTCCTCACCGTGGCAGATACGCAGTATTTT. Its translation: CASSQVLTVADTQYF.